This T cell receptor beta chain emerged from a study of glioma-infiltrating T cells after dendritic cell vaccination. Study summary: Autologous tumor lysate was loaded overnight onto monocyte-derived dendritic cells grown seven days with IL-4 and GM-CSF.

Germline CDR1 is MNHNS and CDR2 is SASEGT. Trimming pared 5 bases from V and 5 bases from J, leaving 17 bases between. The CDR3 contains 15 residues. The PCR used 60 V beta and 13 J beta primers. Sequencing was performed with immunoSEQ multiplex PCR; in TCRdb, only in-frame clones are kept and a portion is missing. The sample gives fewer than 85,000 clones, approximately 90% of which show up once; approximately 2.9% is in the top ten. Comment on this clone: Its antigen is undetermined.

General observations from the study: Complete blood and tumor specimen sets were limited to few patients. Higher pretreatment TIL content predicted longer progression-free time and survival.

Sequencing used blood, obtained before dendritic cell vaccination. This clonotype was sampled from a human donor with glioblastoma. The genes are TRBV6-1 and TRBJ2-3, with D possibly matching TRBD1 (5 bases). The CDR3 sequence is CASSWAGREEDTQYF. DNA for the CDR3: TGTGCCAGCAGTTGGGCAGGCAGGGAAGAAGATACGCAGTATTTT.